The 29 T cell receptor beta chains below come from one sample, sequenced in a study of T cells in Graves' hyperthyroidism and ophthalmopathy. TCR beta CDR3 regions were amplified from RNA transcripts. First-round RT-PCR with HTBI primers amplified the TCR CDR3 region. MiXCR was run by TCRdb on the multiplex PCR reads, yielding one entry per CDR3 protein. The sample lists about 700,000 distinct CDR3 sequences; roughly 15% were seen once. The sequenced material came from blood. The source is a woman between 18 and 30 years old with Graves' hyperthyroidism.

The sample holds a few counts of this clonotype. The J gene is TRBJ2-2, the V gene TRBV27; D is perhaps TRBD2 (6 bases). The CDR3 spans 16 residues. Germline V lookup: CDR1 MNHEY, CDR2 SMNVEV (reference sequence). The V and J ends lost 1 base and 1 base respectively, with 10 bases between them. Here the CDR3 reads CASSLFGGMNTGELFF. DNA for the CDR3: TGTGCCAGCAGTTTATTTGGCGGGATGAACACCGGGGAGCTGTTTTTT.

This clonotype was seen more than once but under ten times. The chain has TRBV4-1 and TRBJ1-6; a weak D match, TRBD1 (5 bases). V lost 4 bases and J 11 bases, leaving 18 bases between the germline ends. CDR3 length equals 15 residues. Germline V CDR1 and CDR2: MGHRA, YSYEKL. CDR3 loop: CASSPGQTDPAPLHF. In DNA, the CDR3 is TGCGCCAGCAGCCCGGGCCAGACAGACCCGGCACCCCTCCACTTT.

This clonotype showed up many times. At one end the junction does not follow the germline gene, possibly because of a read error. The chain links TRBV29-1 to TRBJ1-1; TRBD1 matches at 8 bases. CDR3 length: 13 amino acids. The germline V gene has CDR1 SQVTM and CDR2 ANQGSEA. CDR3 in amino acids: CSVPQGGNAEAFF. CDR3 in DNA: TGCAGCGTTCCACAGGGGGGGAACGCTGAAGCTTTCTTT. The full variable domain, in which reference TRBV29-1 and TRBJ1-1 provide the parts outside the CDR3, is SAVISQKPSRDICQRGTSLTIQCQVDSQVTMMFWYRQQPGQSLTLIATANQGSEATYESGFVIDKFPISRPNLTFSTLTVSNMSPEDSSIYLCSVPQGGNAEAFFGQGTRLTVV.

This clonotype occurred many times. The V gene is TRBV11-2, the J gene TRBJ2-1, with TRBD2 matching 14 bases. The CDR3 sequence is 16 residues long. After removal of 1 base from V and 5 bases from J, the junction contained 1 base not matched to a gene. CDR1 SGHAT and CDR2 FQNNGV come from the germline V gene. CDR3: CASSLGGLAGDNEQFF. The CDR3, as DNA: TGTGCCAGCAGCTTAGGGGGACTAGCGGGGGACAATGAGCAGTTCTTC.

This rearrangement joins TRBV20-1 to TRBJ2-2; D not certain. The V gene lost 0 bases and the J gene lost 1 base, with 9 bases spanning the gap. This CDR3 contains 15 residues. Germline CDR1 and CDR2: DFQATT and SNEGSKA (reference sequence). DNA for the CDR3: TGCAGTGCTAGAGATCTGGAAGAGAACACCGGGGAGCTGTTTTTT. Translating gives CSARDLEENTGELFF.

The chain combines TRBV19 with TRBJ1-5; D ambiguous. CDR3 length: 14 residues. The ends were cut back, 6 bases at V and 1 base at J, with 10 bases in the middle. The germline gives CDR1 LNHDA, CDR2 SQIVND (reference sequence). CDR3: CASRERVSNQPQHF. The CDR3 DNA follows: TGTGCCAGTAGGGAAAGGGTGAGCAATCAGCCCCAGCATTTT.

The CDR3 coding sequence is TGTGCCAGCTCACCAACCTCGGCGGGAGGGCTCAAAAACATTCAGTACTTC. It is translated as CASSPTSAGGLKNIQYF. V and J are TRBV18 and TRBJ2-4, with 9 bases lining up with TRBD2. Looked up from germline, CDR1 is KGHSH and CDR2 is LQKENI. This CDR3 has 17 amino acids. V gave up 2 bases and J gave up 3 bases; unmatched junction bases: 8.

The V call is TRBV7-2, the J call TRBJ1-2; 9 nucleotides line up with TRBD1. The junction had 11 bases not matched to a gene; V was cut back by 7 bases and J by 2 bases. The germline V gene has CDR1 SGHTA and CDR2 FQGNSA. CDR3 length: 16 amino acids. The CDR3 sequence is CASTLKQGAHNYGYTF. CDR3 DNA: TGTGCCAGCACCCTAAAACAGGGGGCGCACAACTATGGCTACACCTTC.

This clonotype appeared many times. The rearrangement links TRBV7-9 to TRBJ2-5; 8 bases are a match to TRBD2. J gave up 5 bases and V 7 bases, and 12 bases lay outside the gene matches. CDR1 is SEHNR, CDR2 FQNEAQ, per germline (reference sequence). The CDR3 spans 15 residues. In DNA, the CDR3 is TGTGCCAGCATCAGAAGCGGCGGGAGGACGGAGACCCAGTACTTC. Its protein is CASIRSGGRTETQYF.

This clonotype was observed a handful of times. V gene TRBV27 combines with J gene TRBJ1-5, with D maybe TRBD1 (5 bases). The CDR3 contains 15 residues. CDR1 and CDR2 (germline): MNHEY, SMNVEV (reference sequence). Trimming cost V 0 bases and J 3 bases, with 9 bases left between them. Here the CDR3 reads CASSLSAGVNQPQHF. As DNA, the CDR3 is TGTGCCAGCAGTTTATCGGCGGGGGTCAATCAGCCCCAGCATTTT.

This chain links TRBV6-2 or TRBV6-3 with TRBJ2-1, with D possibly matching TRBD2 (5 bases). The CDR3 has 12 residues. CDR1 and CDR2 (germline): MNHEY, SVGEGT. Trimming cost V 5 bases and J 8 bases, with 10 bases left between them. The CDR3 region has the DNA TGTGCCAGCAGTCCTCCGAGGGATGAGCAGTTCTTC. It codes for CASSPPRDEQFF.

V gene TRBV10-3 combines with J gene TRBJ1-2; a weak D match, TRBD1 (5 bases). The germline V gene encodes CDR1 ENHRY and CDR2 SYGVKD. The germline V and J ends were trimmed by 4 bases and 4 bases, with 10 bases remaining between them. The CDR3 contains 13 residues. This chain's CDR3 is CAISGDGGYGYTF. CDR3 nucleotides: TGTGCCATCAGTGGCGACGGGGGCTATGGCTACACCTTC.

In nucleotides, the CDR3 is TGTGCCAGCTGCTCATTGGTGGTCAATCAGCCCCAGCATTTT. This encodes CASCSLVVNQPQHF. The chain combines TRBV6-2 or TRBV6-3 with TRBJ1-5; D is unresolved. The CDR3 has 14 residues. In germline, CDR1 is MNHEY, CDR2 SVGEGT. V gave up 8 bases and J gave up 3 bases, with 14 bases separating them.

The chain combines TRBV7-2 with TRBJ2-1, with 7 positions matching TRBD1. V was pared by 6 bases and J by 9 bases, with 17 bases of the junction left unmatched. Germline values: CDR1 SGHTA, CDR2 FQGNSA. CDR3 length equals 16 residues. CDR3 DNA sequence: TGTGCCAGCAGTACGACAGGGTCACTAGTTGCTGGTGAGCAGTTCTTC. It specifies CASSTTGSLVAGEQFF.

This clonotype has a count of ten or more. The CDR3 nucleotides read TGCAGTGCTCAACCGGGACAGAGCTCCTACAATGAGCAGTTCTTC. Encoded protein: CSAQPGQSSYNEQFF. This chain uses TRBV20-1 with TRBJ2-1, with 7 positions matching TRBD1. Trimming cost V 5 bases and J 0 bases; bases outside gene matches: 7. The CDR3 is 15 amino acids. In germline, CDR1 is DFQATT, CDR2 SNEGSKA (reference sequence).

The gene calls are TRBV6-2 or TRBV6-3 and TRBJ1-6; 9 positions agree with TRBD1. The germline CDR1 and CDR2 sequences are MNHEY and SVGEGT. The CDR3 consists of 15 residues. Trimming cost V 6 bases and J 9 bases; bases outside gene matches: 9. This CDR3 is CASSRDRARSSPLHF. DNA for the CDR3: TGTGCCAGCAGCCGGGACAGGGCTCGGAGTTCACCCCTCCACTTT.

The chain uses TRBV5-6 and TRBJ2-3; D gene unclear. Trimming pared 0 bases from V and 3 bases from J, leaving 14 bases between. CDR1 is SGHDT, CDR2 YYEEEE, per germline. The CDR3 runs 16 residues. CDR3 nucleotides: TGTGCCAGCAGCTTGGCGAGGTTAGTCGCAACAGATACGCAGTATTTT. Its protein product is CASSLARLVATDTQYF.

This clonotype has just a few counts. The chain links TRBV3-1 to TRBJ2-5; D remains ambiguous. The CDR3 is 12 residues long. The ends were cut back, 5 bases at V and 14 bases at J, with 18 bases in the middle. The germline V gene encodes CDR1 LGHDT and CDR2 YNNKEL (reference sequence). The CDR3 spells CASSFYGWMFYF. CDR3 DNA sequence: TGTGCCAGCAGCTTCTACGGGTGGATGTTTTACTTC.

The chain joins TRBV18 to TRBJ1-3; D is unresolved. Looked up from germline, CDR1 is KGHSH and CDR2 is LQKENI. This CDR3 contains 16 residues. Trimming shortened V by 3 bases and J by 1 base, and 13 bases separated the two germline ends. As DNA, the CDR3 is TGTGCCAGCTCACCGTCTCACCCGGGGTCTGGAAACACCATATATTTT. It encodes CASSPSHPGSGNTIYF.

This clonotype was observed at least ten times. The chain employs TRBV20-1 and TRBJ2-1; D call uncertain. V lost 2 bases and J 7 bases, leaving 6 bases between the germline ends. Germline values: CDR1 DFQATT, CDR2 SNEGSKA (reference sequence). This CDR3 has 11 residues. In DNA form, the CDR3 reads TGCAGTGCTAGACTAGTTAATGAGCAGTTCTTC. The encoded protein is CSARLVNEQFF.

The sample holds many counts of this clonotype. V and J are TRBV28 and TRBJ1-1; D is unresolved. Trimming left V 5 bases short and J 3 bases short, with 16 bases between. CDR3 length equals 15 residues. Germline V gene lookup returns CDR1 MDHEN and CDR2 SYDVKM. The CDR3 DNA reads TGTGCCAGCAGTGCCCCCCTTGGAGCGGACACTGAAGCTTTCTTT. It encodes CASSAPLGADTEAFF.

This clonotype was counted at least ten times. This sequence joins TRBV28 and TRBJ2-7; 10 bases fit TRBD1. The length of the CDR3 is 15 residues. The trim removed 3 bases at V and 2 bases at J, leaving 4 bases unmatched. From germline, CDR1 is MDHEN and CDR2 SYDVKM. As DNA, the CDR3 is TGTGCCAGCAGTTTCGTCGGACAGGGGGCCTACGAGCAGTACTTC. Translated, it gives CASSFVGQGAYEQYF.

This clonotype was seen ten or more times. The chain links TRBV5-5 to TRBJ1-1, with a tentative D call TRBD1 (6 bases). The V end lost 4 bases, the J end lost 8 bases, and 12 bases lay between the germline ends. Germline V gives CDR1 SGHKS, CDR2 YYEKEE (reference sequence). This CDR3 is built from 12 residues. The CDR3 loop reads CASSVGHLEAFF. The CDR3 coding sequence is TGTGCCAGCAGCGTGGGACACTTGGAAGCTTTCTTT.

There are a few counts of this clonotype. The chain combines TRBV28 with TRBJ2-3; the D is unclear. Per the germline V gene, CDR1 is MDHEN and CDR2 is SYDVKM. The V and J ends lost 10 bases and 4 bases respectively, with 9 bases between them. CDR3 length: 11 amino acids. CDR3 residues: CATRASDTQYF. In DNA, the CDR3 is TGTGCCACCCGAGCTTCAGATACGCAGTATTTT.

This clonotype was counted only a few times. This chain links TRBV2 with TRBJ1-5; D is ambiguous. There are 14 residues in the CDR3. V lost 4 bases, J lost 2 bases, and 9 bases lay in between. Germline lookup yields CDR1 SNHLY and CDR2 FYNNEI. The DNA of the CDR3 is TGTGCCAGCAGTGGGTCCGGCGGCAATCAGCCCCAGCATTTT. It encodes CASSGSGGNQPQHF.

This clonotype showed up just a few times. The DNA for the CDR3 is TGCAGTGCTAGAGATGCAGTTAAAGGGGCGAGCAATCAGCCCCAGCATTTT. Its protein product is CSARDAVKGASNQPQHF. The chain joins TRBV20-1 to TRBJ1-5; tentative D call: TRBD1 (5 bases). This CDR3 region has 17 residues. Between the trimmed V and J ends, which lost 0 bases and 1 base, there was a span of 16 bases. Germline lookup yields CDR1 DFQATT and CDR2 SNEGSKA (reference sequence).

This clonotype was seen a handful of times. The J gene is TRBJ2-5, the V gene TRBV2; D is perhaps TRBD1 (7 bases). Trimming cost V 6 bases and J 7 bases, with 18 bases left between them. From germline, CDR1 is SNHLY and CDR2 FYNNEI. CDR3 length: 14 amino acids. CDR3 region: CASRDAGQPGTQYF. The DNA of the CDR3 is TGTGCCAGCAGGGATGCGGGACAGCCAGGGACCCAGTACTTC.

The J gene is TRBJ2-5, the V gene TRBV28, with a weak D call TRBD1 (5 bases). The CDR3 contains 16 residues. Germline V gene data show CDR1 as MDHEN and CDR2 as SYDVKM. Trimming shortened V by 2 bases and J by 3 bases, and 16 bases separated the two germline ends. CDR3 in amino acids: CASSLPGSNLEETQYF. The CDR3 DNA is TGTGCCAGCAGTTTACCAGGGTCAAACCTAGAAGAGACCCAGTACTTC.

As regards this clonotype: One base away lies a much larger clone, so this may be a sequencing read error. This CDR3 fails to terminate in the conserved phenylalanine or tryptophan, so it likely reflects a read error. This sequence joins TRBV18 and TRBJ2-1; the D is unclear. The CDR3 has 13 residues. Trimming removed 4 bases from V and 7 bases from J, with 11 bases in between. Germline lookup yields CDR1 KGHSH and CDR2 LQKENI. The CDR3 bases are TGTGCCAGCTCACAAGACTGGTTAAATGAGCAGTTCCTC. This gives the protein CASSQDWLNEQFL.